These 2 T cell receptor beta chains were all obtained from the same sample, sequenced in a study of cytomegalovirus exposure and HLA in healthy donors. The PCR made use of 60 Vbeta and 13 Jbeta primers. TCRdb's copy holds only in-frame clones and misses some; the assay was immunoSEQ multiplex PCR. The sample includes around 130,000 clones, about 80% seen only once; the top ten take approximately 4%. The sequenced material came from PBMCs. These receptors were obtained from a woman aged 40 to 50 in good health and CMV-seronegative.

This clone was observed once. The chain combines TRBV27 with TRBJ1-1; TRBD1 matches at 7 bases. The CDR3 covers 13 residues. The V and J ends lost 8 bases and 4 bases, in that order; junction bases with no gene match: 7. CDR1 and CDR2 from the germline V gene are MNHEY and SMNVEV (reference sequence). The CDR3 region is CASQSTGSTEAFF. CDR3 nucleotide sequence: TGTGCCAGCCAATCGACAGGGAGCACTGAAGCTTTCTTT.

The count of this clone is one. V and J are TRBV18 and TRBJ2-2; D unclear. This CDR3 is built from 14 residues. Deletions cut 7 bases from V and 0 bases from J, with 9 bases between. Germline V gene lookup returns CDR1 KGHSH and CDR2 LQKENI. CDR3 coding DNA: TGTGCCAGCTTAACACAAACGAACACCGGGGAGCTGTTTTTT. Translated, it gives CASLTQTNTGELFF.